Here is one T cell receptor beta chain with its context. Its antigen is currently unknown. CDR3 length: 15 amino acids. Germline lookup yields CDR1 SGHVS and CDR2 FNYEAQ. The ends lost 1 base at V and 7 bases at J; junction bases unmatched: 6. Individually, cDNA molecules had unique molecular identifiers attached to them. One entry per CDR3 protein, called by TCRdb with MiXCR from the 5' RACE reads. Of about 77,000 distinct CDR3 sequences listed, around 12% are singletons. This sample is part of a study of early T cells in non-severe SARS-CoV-2 infection. For the study at large: Whole-blood bulk RNA, unsorted, was sequenced, and chains were unpaired.

General study results and limits: Matches to VDJdb favored anti-spike CD8 responses and missed private and CD4 specificities.

This TCR derives from an adult who was a healthcare worker with PCR-confirmed SARS-CoV-2 infection or an uninfected control (not recorded which). The donor label of this sample is uncertain. The chain uses TRBV7-6 and TRBJ2-1, with 8 nucleotides matching TRBD2. The sample here was whole blood, taken at baseline. The CDR3 bases are TGTGCCAGCAGCTTAGGACTAGCGATCCTGAATGAGCAGTTCTTC. It translates to CASSLGLAILNEQFF.